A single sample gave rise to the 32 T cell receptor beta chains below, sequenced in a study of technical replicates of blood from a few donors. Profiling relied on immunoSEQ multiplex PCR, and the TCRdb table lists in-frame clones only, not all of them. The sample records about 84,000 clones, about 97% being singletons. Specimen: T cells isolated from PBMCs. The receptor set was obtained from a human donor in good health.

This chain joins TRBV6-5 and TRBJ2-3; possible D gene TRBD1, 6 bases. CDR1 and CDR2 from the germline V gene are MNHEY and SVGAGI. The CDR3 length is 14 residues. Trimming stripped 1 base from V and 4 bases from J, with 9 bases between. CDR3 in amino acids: CASSYFQGPDTQYF. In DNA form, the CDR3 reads TGTGCCAGCAGTTACTTCCAGGGGCCAGATACGCAGTATTTT.

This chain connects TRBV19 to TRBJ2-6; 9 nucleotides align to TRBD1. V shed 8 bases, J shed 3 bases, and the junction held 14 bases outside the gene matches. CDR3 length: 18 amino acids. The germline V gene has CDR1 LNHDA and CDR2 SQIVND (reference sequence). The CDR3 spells CASLSRGQGLYGANVLTF. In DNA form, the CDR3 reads TGTGCCAGTTTGTCCAGGGGACAGGGTTTGTATGGGGCCAACGTCCTGACTTTC. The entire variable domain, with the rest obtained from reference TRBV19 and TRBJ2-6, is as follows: DGGITQSPKYLFRKEGQNVTLSCEQNLNHDAMYWYRQDPGQGLRLIYYSQIVNDFQKGDIAEGYSVSREKKESFPLTVTSAQKNPTAFYLCASLSRGQGLYGANVLTFGAGSRLTVL.

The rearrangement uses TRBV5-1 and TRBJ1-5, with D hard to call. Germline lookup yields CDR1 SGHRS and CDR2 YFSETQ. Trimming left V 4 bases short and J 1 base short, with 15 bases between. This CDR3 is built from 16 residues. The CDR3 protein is CASSPGYRESNQPQHF. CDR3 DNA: TGCGCCAGCAGCCCCGGGTACCGGGAAAGCAATCAGCCCCAGCATTTT. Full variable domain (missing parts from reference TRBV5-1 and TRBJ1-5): KAGVTQTPRYLIKTRGQQVTLSCSPISGHRSVSWYQQTPGQGLQFLFEYFSETQRNKGNFPGRFSGRQFSNSRSEMNVSTLELGDSALYLCASSPGYRESNQPQHFGDGTRLSIL.

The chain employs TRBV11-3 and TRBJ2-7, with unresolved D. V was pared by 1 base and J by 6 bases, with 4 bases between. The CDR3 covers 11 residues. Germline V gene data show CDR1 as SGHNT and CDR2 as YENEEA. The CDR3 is CASSLGPEQYF. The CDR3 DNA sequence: TGTGCCAGCAGCTTAGGGCCCGAGCAGTACTTC.

The CDR3 loop is CASSPQTSERVEGEQFF. CDR3 DNA sequence: TGTGCCAGCAGCCCCCAGACTAGCGAGAGGGTGGAAGGTGAGCAGTTCTTC. This sequence joins TRBV7-9 and TRBJ2-1, with 8 bases identical to TRBD2. The V segment lost 5 bases and the J segment 9 bases; nucleotides outside the gene matches: 18. The germline V gene has CDR1 SEHNR and CDR2 FQNEAQ (reference sequence). The CDR3 length is 17 residues.

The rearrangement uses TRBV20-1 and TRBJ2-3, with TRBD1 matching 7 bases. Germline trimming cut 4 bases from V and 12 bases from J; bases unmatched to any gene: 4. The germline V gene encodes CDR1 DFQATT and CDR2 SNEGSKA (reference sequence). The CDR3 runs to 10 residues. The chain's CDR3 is CSATRDSQYF. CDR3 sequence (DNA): TGCAGTGCTACACGGGACAGTCAGTATTTT.

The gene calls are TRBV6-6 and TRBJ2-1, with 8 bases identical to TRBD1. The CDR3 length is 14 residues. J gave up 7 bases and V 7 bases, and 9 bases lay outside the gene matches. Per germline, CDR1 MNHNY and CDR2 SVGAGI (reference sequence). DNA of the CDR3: TGTGCCAGCAAGGAGCAGGGGGCTGAGAATGAGCAGTTCTTC. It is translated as CASKEQGAENEQFF.

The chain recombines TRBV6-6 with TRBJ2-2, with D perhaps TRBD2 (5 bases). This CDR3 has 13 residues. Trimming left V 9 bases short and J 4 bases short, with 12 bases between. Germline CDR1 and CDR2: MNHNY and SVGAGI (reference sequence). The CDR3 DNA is TGTGCCAGTTCCGTCAGCGGCACCGGGGAGCTGTTTTTT. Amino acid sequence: CASSVSGTGELFF.

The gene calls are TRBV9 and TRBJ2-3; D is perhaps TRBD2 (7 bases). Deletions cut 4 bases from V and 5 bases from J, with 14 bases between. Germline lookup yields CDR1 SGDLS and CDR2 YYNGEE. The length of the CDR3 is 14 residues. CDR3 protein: CASSSGGPEDTQYF. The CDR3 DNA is TGTGCCAGCAGCTCCGGGGGGCCGGAAGATACGCAGTATTTT.

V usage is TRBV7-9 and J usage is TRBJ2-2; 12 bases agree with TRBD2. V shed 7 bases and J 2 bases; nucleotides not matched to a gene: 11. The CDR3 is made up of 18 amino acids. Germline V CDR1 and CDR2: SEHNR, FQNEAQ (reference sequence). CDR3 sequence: CASNFRTSGDENTGELFF. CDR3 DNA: TGTGCCAGCAACTTCCGGACTAGCGGGGACGAAAACACCGGGGAGCTGTTTTTT.

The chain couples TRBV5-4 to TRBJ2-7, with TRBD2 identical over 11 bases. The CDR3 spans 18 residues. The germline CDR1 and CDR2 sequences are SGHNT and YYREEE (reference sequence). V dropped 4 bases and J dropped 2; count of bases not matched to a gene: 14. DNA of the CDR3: TGTGCCAGCAGCCGTCTAGCGGGAGGATCCCCTCCAACCTACGAGCAGTACTTC. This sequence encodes CASSRLAGGSPPTYEQYF.

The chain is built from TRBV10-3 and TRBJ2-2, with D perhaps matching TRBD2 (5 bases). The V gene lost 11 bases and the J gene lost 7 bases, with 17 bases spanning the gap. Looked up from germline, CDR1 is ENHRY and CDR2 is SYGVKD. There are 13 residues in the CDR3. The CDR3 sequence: CALRRAGIGELFF. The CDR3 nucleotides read TGTGCCCTAAGGCGGGCTGGGATCGGGGAGCTGTTTTTT.

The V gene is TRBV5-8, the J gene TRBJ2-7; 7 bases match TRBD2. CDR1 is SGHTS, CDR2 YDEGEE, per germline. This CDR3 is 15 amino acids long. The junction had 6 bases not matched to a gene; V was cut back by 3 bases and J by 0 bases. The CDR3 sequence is CASSYAGGFSYEQYF. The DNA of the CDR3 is TGTGCCAGCAGCTACGCCGGGGGGTTCTCCTACGAGCAGTACTTC.

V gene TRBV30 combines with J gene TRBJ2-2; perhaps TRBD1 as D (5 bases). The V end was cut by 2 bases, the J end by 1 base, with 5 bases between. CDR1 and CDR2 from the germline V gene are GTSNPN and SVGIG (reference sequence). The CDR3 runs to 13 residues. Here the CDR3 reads CAWSTGNTGELFF. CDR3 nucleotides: TGTGCCTGGAGTACAGGGAACACCGGGGAGCTGTTTTTT.

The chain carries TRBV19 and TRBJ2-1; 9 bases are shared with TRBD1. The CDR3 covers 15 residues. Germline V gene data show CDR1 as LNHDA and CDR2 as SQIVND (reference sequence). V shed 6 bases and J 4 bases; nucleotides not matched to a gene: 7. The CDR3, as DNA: TGTGCCAGTAGAGCCGGGACAGGGTTGTACAATGAGCAGTTCTTC. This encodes CASRAGTGLYNEQFF.

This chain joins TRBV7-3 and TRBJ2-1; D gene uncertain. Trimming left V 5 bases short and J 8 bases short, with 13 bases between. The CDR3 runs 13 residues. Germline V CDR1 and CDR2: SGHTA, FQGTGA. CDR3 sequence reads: CASSPAPVDEQFF. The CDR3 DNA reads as TGTGCCAGCAGCCCTGCCCCGGTGGATGAGCAGTTCTTC.

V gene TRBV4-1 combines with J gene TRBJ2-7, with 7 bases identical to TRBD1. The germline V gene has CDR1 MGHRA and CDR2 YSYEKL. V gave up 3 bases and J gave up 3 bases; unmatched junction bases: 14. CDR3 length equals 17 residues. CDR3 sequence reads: CASSQITGAPVDYEQYF. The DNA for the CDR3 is TGCGCCAGCAGCCAGATAACAGGGGCCCCGGTGGACTACGAGCAGTACTTC.

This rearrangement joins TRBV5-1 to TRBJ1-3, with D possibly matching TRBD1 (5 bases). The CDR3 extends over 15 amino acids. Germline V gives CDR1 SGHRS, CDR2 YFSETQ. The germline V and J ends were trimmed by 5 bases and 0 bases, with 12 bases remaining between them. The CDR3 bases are TGCGCCAGCAGTTTCGACAGTCTCTCTGGAAACACCATATATTTT. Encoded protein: CASSFDSLSGNTIYF.

For the CDR3, the DNA is TGTGCCAGCAACCTCTACCCCGGAGAGACCCAGTACTTC. Its translation is CASNLYPGETQYF. V gene TRBV6-5 combines with J gene TRBJ2-5; D gene ambiguous. V was clipped by 7 bases and J by 4 bases, with 13 bases between them. There are 13 residues in the CDR3. CDR1 MNHEY and CDR2 SVGAGI come from the germline V gene.

CDR3 sequence: CASSSGQSRGEQYF. The CDR3 bases are TGTGCCAGCAGCTCCGGACAGTCCAGGGGCGAGCAGTACTTC. The genes are TRBV9 and TRBJ2-7, with a tentative D call TRBD1 (6 bases). Trimming took off 4 bases at V and 6 bases at J, with 17 bases between the two ends. CDR1 SGDLS and CDR2 YYNGEE come from the germline V gene. This CDR3 has 14 amino acids. The whole variable domain, remainder taken from reference TRBV9 and TRBJ2-7, is DSGVTQTPKHLITATGQRVTLRCSPRSGDLSVYWYQQSLDQGLQFLIQYYNGEERAKGNILERFSAQQFPDLHSELNLSSLELGDSALYFCASSSGQSRGEQYFGPGTRLTVT.

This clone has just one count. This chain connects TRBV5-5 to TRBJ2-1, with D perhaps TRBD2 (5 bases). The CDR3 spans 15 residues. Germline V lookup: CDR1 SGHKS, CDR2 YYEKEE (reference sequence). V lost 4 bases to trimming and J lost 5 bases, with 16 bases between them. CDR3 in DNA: TGTGCCAGCAGCCTCGGTGGCGGACTTAACAATGAGCAGTTCTTC. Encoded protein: CASSLGGGLNNEQFF. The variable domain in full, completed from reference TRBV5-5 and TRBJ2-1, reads DAGVTQSPTHLIKTRGQQVTLRCSPISGHKSVSWYQQVLGQGPQFIFQYYEKEERGRGNFPDRFSARQFPNYSSELNVNALLLGDSALYLCASSLGGGLNNEQFFGPGTRLTVL.

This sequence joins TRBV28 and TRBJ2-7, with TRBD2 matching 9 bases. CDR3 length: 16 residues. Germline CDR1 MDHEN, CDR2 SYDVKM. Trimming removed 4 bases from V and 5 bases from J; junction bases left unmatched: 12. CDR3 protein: CASSSTSGYSPDEQYF. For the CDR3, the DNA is TGTGCCAGCAGTTCGACTAGCGGCTATTCCCCCGACGAGCAGTACTTC.

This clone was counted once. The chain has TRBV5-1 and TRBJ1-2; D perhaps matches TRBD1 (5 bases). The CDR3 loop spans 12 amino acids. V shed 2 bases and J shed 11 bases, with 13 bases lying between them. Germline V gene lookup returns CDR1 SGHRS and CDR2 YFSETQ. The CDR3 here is CASSLQDLQYTF. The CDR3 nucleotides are TGCGCCAGCAGCTTACAGGACCTCCAATACACCTTC.

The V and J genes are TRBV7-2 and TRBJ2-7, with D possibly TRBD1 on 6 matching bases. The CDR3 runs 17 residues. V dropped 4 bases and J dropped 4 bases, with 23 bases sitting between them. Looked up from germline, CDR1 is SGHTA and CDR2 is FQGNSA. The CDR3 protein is CASSSPTTGPMRYEQYF. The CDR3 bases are TGTGCCAGCAGCTCCCCAACCACAGGGCCCATGCGATACGAGCAGTACTTC.

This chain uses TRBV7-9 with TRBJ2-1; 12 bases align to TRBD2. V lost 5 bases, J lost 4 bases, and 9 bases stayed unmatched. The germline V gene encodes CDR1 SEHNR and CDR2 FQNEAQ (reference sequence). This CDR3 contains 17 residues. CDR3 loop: CASSLTSGGTIYNEQFF. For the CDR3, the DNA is TGTGCCAGCAGCCTGACTAGCGGGGGAACCATATACAATGAGCAGTTCTTC.

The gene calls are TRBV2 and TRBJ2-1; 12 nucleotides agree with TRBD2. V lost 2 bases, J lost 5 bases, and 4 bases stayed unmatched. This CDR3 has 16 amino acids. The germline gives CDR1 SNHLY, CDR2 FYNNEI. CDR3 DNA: TGTGCCAGCAGTGAACTCCTAGCGGGAGGGCACAATGAGCAGTTCTTC. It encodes CASSELLAGGHNEQFF.

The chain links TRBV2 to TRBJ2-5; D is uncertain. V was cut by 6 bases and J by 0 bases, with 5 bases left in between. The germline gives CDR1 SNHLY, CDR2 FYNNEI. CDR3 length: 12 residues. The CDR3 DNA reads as TGTGCCAGCAGCCAGTACCAAGAGACCCAGTACTTC. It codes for CASSQYQETQYF.

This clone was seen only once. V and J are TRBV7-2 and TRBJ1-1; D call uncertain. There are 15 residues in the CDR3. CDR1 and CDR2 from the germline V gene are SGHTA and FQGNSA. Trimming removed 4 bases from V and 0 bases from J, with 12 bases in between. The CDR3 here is CASSYRSDLNTEAFF. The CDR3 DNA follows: TGTGCCAGCAGCTATCGGAGCGACCTGAACACTGAAGCTTTCTTT.

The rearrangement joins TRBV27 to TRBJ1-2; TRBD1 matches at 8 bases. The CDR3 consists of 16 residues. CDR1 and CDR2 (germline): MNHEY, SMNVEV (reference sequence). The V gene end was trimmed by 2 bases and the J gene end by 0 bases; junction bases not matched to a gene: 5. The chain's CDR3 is CASSLAGGKTNYGYTF. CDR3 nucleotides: TGTGCCAGCAGTTTAGCAGGGGGCAAGACTAACTATGGCTACACCTTC.

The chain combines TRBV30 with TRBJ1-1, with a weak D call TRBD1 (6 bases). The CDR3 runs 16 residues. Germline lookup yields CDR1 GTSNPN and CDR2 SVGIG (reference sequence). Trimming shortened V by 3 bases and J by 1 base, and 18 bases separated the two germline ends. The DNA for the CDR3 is TGTGCCTGGAGGCTCTCCATCAGGGGCGGGAACACTGAAGCTTTCTTT. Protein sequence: CAWRLSIRGGNTEAFF.

The CDR3 DNA sequence: TGCAGTGCAGCGGGGCGCACTGAAGCTTTCTTT. Translated: CSAAGRTEAFF. This rearrangement joins TRBV20-1 to TRBJ1-1; D may be TRBD1 (5 bases). V lost 6 bases and J 4 bases, leaving 9 bases between the germline ends. The germline CDR1 and CDR2 sequences are DFQATT and SNEGSKA (reference sequence). This CDR3 is 11 amino acids long.

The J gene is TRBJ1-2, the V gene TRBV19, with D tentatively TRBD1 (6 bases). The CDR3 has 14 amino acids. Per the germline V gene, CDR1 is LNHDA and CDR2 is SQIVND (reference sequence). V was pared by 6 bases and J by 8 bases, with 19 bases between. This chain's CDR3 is CASRSNRAKGGYTF. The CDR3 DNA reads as TGTGCCAGTAGATCTAACAGGGCGAAAGGGGGCTACACCTTC.